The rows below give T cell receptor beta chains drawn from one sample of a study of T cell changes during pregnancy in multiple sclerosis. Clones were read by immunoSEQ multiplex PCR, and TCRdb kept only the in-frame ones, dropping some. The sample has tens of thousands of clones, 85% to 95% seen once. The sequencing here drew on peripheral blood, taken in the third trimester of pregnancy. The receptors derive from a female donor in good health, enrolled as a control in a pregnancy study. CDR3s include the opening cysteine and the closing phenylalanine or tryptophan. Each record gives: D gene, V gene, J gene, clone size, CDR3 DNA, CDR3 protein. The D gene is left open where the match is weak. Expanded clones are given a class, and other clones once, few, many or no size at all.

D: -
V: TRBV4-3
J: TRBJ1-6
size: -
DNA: TGCGCCAGCAGCCAAGCGCTAGGGGATTCACCCCTCCACTTT
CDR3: CASSQALGDSPLHF

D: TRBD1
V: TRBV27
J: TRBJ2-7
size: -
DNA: TGTGCCAGCAGTTTATCCCGGGACAGGGGGCAGGGAAGAGCAAACGAGCAGTACTTC
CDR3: CASSLSRDRGQGRANEQYF

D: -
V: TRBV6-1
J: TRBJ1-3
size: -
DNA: TGTGCCAGCAGTGAAGTCCAGGGAAGTGGATCTGGAAACACCATATATTTT
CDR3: CASSEVQGSGSGNTIYF

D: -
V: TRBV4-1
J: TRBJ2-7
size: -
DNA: TGCGCCAGCAGCCAGCAAACTAGGATGGGGGCGGAGCAGTACTTC
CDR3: CASSQQTRMGAEQYF

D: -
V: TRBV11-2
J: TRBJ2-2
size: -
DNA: TGTGCCAGCAGCTTGCCGGGGACCGGGGAGCTGTTTTTT
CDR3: CASSLPGTGELFF

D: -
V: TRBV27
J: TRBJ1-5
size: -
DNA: TGTGCCAGCAGTTTATCCAGGGGCAATCAGCCCCAGCATTTT
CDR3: CASSLSRGNQPQHF

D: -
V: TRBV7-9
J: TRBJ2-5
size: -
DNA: TGTGCCAGCAGCATTAGTCCGGGGAGGGAGACCCAGTACTTC
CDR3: CASSISPGRETQYF

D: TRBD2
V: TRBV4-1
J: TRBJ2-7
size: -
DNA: TGCGCCAGCAGCCAAGAGGTAGCGGGAGGCCCTTACGAGCAGTACTTC
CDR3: CASSQEVAGGPYEQYF

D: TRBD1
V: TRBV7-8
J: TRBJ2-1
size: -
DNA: TGTGCCAGCGGTACAGGGGCCGAATACAATGAGCAGTTCTTC
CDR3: CASGTGAEYNEQFF

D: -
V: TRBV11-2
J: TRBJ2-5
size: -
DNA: TGTGCCAGCAGCCCAGAGACAGGTTATCAAGAGACCCAGTACTTC
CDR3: CASSPETGYQETQYF

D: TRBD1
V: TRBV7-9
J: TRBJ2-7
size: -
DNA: TGTGCCAGCAGCCAAACGACAGGGGAAATAAGTTTCTACGAGCAGTACTTC
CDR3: CASSQTTGEISFYEQYF

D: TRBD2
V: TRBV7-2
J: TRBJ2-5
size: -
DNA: TGTGCCAGCAGCTTATTTAGGCGGGAGTGGGAGACCCAGTACTTC
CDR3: CASSLFRREWETQYF

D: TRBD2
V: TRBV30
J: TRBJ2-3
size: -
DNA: TGTGCCTGGAGCGGGAGGCCGGGAGATACGCAGTATTTT
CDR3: CAWSGRPGDTQYF

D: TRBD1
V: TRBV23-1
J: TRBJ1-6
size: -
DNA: TGCGCCAGCAGTCAATCACTCGACAGGGATAATTCACCCCTCCACTTT
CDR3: CASSQSLDRDNSPLHF

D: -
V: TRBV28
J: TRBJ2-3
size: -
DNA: TGTGCCAGCAGTCCACCCCTAGGAGATACGCAGTATTTT
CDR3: CASSPPLGDTQYF

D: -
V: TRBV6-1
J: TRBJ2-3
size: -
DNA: TGTGCCAGCAGTGAAGAAGGGGCGGACGAGAGGCAGTATTTT
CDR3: CASSEEGADERQYF

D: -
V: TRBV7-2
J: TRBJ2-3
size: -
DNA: TGTGCCAGCAGCTTACTGGGAATCACAGGTACGCAGTATTTT
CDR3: CASSLLGITGTQYF

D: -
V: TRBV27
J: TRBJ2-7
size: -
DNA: TGTGCCAGCAGTTCACGTACAGGGTACCGCTCCTACGAGCAGTACTTC
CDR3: CASSSRTGYRSYEQYF

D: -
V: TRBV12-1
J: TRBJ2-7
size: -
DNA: TGTGCCAGCAGCTTTGCGCAGGGATGTGCCCTTCGATCGGCCGAGCAGTACTTC
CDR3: CASSFAQGCALRSAEQYF

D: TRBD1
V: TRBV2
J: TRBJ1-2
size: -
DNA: TGTGCCAGCAGTGACTGGACAGGGGGCGATAACTATGGCTACACCTTC
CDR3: CASSDWTGGDNYGYTF

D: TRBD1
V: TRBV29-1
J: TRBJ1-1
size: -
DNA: TGCAGCGTGATGACAGGGCTTCACACTGAAGCTTTCTTT
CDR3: CSVMTGLHTEAFF

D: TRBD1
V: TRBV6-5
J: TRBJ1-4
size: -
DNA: TGTGCCAGCAGTTCCGGGACAGTAATGGAAAAACTGTTTTTT
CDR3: CASSSGTVMEKLFF

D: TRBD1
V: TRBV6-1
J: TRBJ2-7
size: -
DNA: TGTGCCAGCAAGAGGACAGGGGCAAAGAACGAGCAGTACTTC
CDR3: CASKRTGAKNEQYF

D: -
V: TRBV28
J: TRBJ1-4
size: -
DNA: TGTGCCAGCAGTCGGCGTCTGGGCCGAGTAGGTGAAAAACTGTTTTTT
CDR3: CASSRRLGRVGEKLFF

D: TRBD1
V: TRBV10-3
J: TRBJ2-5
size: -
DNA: TGTGCCATCAGTGAACGACAGGGTCTGGGGGAGACCCAGTACTTC
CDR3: CAISERQGLGETQYF

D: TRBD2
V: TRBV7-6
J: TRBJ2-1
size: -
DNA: TGTGCCAGCAGCTCCCGATCCGGGGGGGGCAATGAGCAGTTCTTC
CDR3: CASSSRSGGGNEQFF

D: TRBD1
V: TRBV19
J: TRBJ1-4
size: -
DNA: TGTGCCAGTAGTACGACAGGGAATGAAAAACTGTTTTTT
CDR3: CASSTTGNEKLFF

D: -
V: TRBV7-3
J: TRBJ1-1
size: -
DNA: TGTGCCAGCAGCTTGAGCGGGACACCGAACACTGAAGCTTTCTTT
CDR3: CASSLSGTPNTEAFF

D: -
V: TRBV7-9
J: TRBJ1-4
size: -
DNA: TGTGCCAGCAGCTTAGCGGGGCAGGCCGGGTTTTTT
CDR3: CASSLAGQAGFF

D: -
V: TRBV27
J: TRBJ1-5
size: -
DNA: TGTGCCAGCGGGGACGGAGGGAATCAGCCCCAGCATTTT
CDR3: CASGDGGNQPQHF

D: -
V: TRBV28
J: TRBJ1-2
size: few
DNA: TGTGCCAGCAGTTTAGTGGGGCAGAGCACCTACACCTTC
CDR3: CASSLVGQSTYTF

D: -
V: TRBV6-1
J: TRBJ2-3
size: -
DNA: TGTGCCAGCAGTGAACCCGTCGGTTTAAGGGGTAATACGCAGTATTTT
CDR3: CASSEPVGLRGNTQYF

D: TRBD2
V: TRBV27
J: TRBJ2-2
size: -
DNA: TGTGCCAGCACCTTAGCGGGGGGAACCGGGGAGCTGTTTTTT
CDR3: CASTLAGGTGELFF

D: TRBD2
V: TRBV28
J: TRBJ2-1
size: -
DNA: TGTGCCAGCAGTTTGGGTGGGAGGGGTTCTGGTGAGCAGTTCTTC
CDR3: CASSLGGRGSGEQFF

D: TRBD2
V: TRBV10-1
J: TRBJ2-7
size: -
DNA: TGCGCCAGCAGTTGGGGGGTAGAGCAGCGGGAGGGGGACGAGCAGTACTTC
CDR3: CASSWGVEQREGDEQYF

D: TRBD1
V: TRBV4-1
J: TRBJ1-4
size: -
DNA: TGCGCCAGCAGCCTCCGGGCAGGGGGCGCAAGTGAAAAACTGTTTTTT
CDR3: CASSLRAGGASEKLFF

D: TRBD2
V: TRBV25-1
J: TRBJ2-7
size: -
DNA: TGTGCCAGCAAATCTAGCGGGAGTAAGTACGAGCAGTACTTC
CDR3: CASKSSGSKYEQYF

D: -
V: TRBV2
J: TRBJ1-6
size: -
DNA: TGTGCCAGCACGGGACATACTAATTCACCCCTCCACTTT
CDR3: CASTGHTNSPLHF

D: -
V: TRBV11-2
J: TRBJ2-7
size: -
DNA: TGTGCCAGCAGCTTGGGGGGGCCTCCCTCCTACGAGCAGTACTTC
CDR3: CASSLGGPPSYEQYF

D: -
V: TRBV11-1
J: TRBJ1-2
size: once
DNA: TGTGCCAGCAGCTTCGGGGGAGGGGAAGGCTACACCTTC
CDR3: CASSFGGGEGYTF

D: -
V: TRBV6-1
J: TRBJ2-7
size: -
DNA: TGTGCCAGCAGGGCCGGGCAGGGGCGTCTAGAGCAGTACTTC
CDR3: CASRAGQGRLEQYF

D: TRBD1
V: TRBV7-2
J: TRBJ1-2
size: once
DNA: TGTGCCAGCAGCATCCGCCAGGACAGGACAACCGTGGGCTATGGCTACACCTTC
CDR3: CASSIRQDRTTVGYGYTF

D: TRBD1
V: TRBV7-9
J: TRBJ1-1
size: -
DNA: TGTGCCAGCAGCTTAGCGTACAGGGGGCTTGGTGAAGCTTTCTTT
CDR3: CASSLAYRGLGEAFF

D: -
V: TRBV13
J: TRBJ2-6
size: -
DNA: TGTGCCAGCAGCCCAGGGGCGGCGGGGGCCAACGTCCTGACTTTC
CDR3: CASSPGAAGANVLTF

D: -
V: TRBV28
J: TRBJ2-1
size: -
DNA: TGTGCCAGCGGCTTTTTTGACTACAATGAGCAGTTCTTC
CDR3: CASGFFDYNEQFF

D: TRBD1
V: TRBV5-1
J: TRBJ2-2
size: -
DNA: TGCGCCAGCAGCTTCGGACAGGGGGGTTCCGGGGAGCTGTTTTTT
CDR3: CASSFGQGGSGELFF

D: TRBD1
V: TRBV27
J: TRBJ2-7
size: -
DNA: TGTGCCAGCAGTTTTCGGGACAGAAGGGAGCAGTACTTC
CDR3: CASSFRDRREQYF

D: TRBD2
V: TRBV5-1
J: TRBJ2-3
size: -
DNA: TGCGCCAGCAGCTTGGCTGGCGGGGGAAGCACAGATACGCAGTATTTT
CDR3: CASSLAGGGSTDTQYF

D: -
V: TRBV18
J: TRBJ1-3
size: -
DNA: TGTGCCAGCTCACCACGAGGACAGCTTATTAACTCTGGAAACACCATATATTTT
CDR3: CASSPRGQLINSGNTIYF

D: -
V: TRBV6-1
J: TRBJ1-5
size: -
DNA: TGTGCCAGCAGTGAATTATTGTCAGGGGACCAGCCCCAGCATTTT
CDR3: CASSELLSGDQPQHF

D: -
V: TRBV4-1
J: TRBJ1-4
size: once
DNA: TGCGCCAGCAGTCAGGGGTTCACTAATGAAAAACTGTTTTTT
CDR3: CASSQGFTNEKLFF

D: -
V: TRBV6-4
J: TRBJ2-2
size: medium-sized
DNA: TGTGCCAGCAGTGACACGCTTGAGGCCGGGGAGCTGTTTTTT
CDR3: CASSDTLEAGELFF

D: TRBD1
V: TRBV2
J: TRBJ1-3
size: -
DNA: TGTGCCAGCACCTTGCAGGGGGCGACCGGAAACACCATATATTTT
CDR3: CASTLQGATGNTIYF

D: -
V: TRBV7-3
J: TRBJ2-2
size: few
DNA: TGTGCCATCGGGTTAGACACCGGGGAGCTGTTTTTT
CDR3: CAIGLDTGELFF